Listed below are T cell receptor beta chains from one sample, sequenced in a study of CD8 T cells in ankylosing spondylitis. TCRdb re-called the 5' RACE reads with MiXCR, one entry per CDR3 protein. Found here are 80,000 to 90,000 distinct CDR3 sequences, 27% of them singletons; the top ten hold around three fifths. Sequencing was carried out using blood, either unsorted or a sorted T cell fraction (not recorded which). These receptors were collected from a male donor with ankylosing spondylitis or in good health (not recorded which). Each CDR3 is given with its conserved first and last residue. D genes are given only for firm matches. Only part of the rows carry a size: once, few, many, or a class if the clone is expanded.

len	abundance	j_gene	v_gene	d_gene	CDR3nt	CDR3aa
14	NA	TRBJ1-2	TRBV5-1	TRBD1	TGCGCCAGCAGCTGGGACAGGGGATCTGGTGGCTACACCTTC	CASSWDRGSGGYTF
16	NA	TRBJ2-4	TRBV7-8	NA	TGTGCCAGCAGCCCAATCGGGGACATAGCCAAAAACATTCAGTACTTC	CASSPIGDIAKNIQYF
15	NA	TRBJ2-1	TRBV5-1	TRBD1	TGCGCCAGCTATGGTGGACAGGGGTCCTACAATGAGCAGTTCTTC	CASYGGQGSYNEQFF
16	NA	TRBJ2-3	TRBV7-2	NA	TGTGCCAGCAGCTTGGACGGCGGGGTTAACACAGATACGCAGTATTTT	CASSLDGGVNTDTQYF
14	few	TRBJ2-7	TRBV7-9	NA	TGTGCCAGCAGCTTAGGCCCACGCTACTACGAGCAGTACTTC	CASSLGPRYYEQYF
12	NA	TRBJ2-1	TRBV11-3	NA	TGTGCCAGCAGCCCGGACTGGCCTGAGCAGTTCTTC	CASSPDWPEQFF
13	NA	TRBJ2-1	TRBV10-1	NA	TGCGCCAGCAGTGAGTCGACGCGCAATGAGCAGTTCTTC	CASSESTRNEQFF
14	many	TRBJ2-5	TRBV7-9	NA	TGTGCCAGCAGCCCCAATGGGGCACAAGAGACCCAGTACTTC	CASSPNGAQETQYF
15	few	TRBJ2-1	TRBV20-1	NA	TGCAGTGCCGACATAGCGGAGAGCTCCTACAATGAGCAGTTCTTC	CSADIAESSYNEQFF
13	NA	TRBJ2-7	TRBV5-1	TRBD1	TGCGCCAGCAGCTCCCGGGACAGCCCCGAGCAGTACTTC	CASSSRDSPEQYF
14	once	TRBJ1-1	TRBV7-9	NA	TGTGCCAGCAGCTTATGGAGGGGAAACACTGAAGCTTTCTTT	CASSLWRGNTEAFF
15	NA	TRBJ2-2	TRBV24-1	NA	TGTGCCACCAGTGATTTTGGGCTGAACACCGGGGAGCTGTTTTTT	CATSDFGLNTGELFF
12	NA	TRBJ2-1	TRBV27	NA	TGTGCCAGCCGCCCGGGGGACAATGAGCAGTTCTTC	CASRPGDNEQFF
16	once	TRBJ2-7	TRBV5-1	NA	TGCGCCAGCAGCTTGTATGGAGGGAACGAAATCTACGAGCAGTACTTC	CASSLYGGNEIYEQYF
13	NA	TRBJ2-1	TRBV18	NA	TGTGCCAGCTCCGGGACCCTTTACAATGAGCAGTTCTTC	CASSGTLYNEQFF
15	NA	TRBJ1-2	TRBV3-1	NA	TGTGCCAGCAGCCAAGGGGGTTTTACAGACTATGGCTACACCTTC	CASSQGGFTDYGYTF
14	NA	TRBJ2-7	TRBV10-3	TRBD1	TGTGCCATCAGTCGGGACAGGGACTCCTACGAGCAGTACTTC	CAISRDRDSYEQYF
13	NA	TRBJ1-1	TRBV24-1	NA	TGTGCCACCAGTGACCCAGGACAAGACGAAGCTTTCTTT	CATSDPGQDEAFF
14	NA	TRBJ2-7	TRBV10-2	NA	TGCGCCAGCAGTGAGCCGGAGTTGGCCTACGAGCAGTACTTC	CASSEPELAYEQYF
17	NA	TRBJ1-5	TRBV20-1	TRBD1	TGCAGTGCTAGTGTCCCGGGATGGGGACAGAAAGATCAGCCCCAGCATTTT	CSASVPGWGQKDQPQHF
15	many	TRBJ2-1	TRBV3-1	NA	TGTGCCAGCAGCCAATATCGGGGGTTTCGCAATGAGCAGTTCTTC	CASSQYRGFRNEQFF
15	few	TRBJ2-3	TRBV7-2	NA	TGTGCCAGCAGACAGAGCAGGGCCGACACAGATACGCAGTATTTT	CASRQSRADTDTQYF
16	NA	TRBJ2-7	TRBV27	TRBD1	TGTGCCAGCCGCAGGAAGGGGGCTGCCGACTCCTACGAGCAGTACTTC	CASRRKGAADSYEQYF
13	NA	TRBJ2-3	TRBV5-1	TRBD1	TGCGCCAGCAGAAATACAGGGGCAGATACGCAGTATTTT	CASRNTGADTQYF
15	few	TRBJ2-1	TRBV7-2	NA	TGTGCCAGCAGCTTAGTCGGCGGACCCAGCGATGAGCAGTTCTTC	CASSLVGGPSDEQFF
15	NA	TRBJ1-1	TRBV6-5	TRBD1	TGTGCCAGCAGTTCCTCCGGACAGGCGAACACTGAAGCTTTCTTT	CASSSSGQANTEAFF
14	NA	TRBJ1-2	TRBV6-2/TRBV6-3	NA	TGTGCCAGCAGGCGAGTGGACAGAGACTATGGCTACACCTTC	CASRRVDRDYGYTF
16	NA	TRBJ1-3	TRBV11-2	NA	TGTGCCAGCAGCTTAGCGAGGGGCGGCTCTGGAAACACCATATATTTT	CASSLARGGSGNTIYF
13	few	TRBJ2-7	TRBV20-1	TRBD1	TGCAGTGCGGACACCGGGACAGGCACCGAGCAGTACTTC	CSADTGTGTEQYF
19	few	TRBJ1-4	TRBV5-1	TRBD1	TGCGCCAGCAGATCCGGACAGGGGGTAACAGCGGCAACTAATGAAAAACTGTTTTTT	CASRSGQGVTAATNEKLFF
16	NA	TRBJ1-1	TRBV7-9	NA	TGTGCCAGCAGCCGAAAAAGGACGGTCATGAACACTGAAGCTTTCTTT	CASSRKRTVMNTEAFF
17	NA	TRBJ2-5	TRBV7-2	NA	TGTGCCAGCAGCTTAAATTTGGCAGCCAAGTTCCAAGAGACCCAGTACTTC	CASSLNLAAKFQETQYF
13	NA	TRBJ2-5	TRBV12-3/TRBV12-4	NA	TGTGCCAGCAGTTTGGGGGTCCTGAAGACCCAGTACTTC	CASSLGVLKTQYF
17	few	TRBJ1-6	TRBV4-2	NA	TGTGCCAGCCGCCGGGGGTTGGAAAGCTCCTATAATTCACCCCTCCACTTT	CASRRGLESSYNSPLHF
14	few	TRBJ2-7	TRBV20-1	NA	TGCAGTGCTCTTCTGACTCGCACGGGGTACGAGCAGTACTTC	CSALLTRTGYEQYF
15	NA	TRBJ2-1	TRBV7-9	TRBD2	TGTGCCAGCAGGGACTCTAGCGGGAGATTCAATGAGCAGTTCTTC	CASRDSSGRFNEQFF
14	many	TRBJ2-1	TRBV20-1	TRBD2	TGCAGTGCAAACCCGGGACTAGCGTGGAATGAGCAGTTCTTC	CSANPGLAWNEQFF
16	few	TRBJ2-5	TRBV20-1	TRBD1	TGCAGTGCTCACAGGGCGGGACAGGGGACTCAAGAGACCCAGTACTTC	CSAHRAGQGTQETQYF
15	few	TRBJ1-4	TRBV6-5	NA	TGTGCCAGCAGTTCCCAACAGCTTCCTAATGAAAAACTGTTTTTT	CASSSQQLPNEKLFF
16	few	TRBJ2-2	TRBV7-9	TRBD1	TGTGCCAGCAGCCCCCCCGGGACAGGGAACACCGGGGAGCTGTTTTTT	CASSPPGTGNTGELFF
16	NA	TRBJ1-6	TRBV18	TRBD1	TGTGCCAGCTCACCACGAGGGACAGGGGCTGAATCACCCCTCCACTTT	CASSPRGTGAESPLHF
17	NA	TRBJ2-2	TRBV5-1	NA	TGCGCCAGCAGCTTGGGGGGCCTAGCGTCCAACACCGGGGAGCTGTTTTTT	CASSLGGLASNTGELFF
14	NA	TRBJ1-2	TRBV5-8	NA	TGTGCCAGCAGCTTGGCGGGGACTTTCAATGGCTACACCTTC	CASSLAGTFNGYTF
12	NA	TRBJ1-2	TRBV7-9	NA	TGTGCCAGCAGCTTAGTGGGCTATGGCTACACCTTC	CASSLVGYGYTF
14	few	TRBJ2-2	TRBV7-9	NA	TGTGCCAGCAGCCATTTTGGGGGTACCGGGGAGCTGTTTTTT	CASSHFGGTGELFF
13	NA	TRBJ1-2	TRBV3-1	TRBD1	TGTGCCAGCAGGACAGGGCCTGGAGATGGCTACACCTTC	CASRTGPGDGYTF
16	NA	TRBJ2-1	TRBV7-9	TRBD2	TGTGCCAGCAGCTTATTCTTTCTAGCGGGAGCCAATGAGCAGTTCTTC	CASSLFFLAGANEQFF
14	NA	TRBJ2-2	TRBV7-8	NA	TGTGCCAGCAGCTTAATGGGGAACACCGGGGAGCTGTTTTTT	CASSLMGNTGELFF
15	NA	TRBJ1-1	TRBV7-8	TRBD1	TGTGCCAGCAGCTTAGCTTCACAGGGGGACTCTGAAGCTTTCTTT	CASSLASQGDSEAFF
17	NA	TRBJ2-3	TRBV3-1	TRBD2	TGTGCCAGCAGCCAGGGGGGCGGGGGGTATAGCACAGATACGCAGTATTTT	CASSQGGGGYSTDTQYF
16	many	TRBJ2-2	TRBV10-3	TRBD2	TGTGCCATCACACCCGAACTAGCGGGCCGCGGGGGGGAGCTGTTTTTT	CAITPELAGRGGELFF
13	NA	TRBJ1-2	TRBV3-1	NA	TGTGCCAGCAGCCAAAGCAGGGAAGATGGCTACACCTTC	CASSQSREDGYTF
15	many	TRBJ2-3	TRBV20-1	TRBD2	TGCAGTGCTTCCCAGGGTAGCGGGAGCTTAGGCACGCAGTATTTT	CSASQGSGSLGTQYF
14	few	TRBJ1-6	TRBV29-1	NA	TGCAGCGTTAAGAGAGGGGCGGAAAATTCACCCCTCCACTTT	CSVKRGAENSPLHF
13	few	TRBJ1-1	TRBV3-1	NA	TGTGCCAGCAGCCTCCCGGACCGGGCTGAAGCTTTCTTT	CASSLPDRAEAFF
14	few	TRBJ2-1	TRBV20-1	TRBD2	TGCAGTGCTAGGTTGCTAGCGGGAGTCCATGAGCAGTTCTTC	CSARLLAGVHEQFF
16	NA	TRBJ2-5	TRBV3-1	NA	TGTGCCAGCAGCCAAGTAATGAGCCTAGCGAGAGAGACCCAGTACTTC	CASSQVMSLARETQYF
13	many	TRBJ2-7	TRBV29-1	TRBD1	TGCAGCGGTCTACAGGGGGCTTCCTACGAGCAGTACTTC	CSGLQGASYEQYF